This T cell receptor (beta chain) originates from a study of T cells in localized non-small cell lung cancer. Overall study results and limits: Among blood samples, higher T cell density accompanied longer overall survival.

Using immunoSEQ multiplex PCR, the repertoire was profiled, and TCRdb retains in-frame clones only, with some absent. Altogether 2,000 to 2,500 clones are present, about 30% being singletons, with the ten largest covering about a sixth. A remark on this clone: No antigen is known for it.

The CDR3 spans 15 residues. The germline CDR1 and CDR2 sequences are MNHGY and SAAAGT. The trim removed 5 bases at V and 4 bases at J, leaving 0 bases unmatched. This clonotype originated in a woman aged 40 to 75 with stage II squamous cell lung carcinoma. The sample was normal lung tissue next to the tumor, taken before any cancer treatment. The chain recombines TRBV6-8 with TRBJ2-1; 15 bases match TRBD2. CDR3: CASSGLAGGYNEQFF. The CDR3 nucleotides read TGTGCCAGCAGTGGACTAGCGGGGGGGTACAATGAGCAGTTCTTC.